The T cell receptor (beta chain) described here comes from a study of monozygotic twins with inflammatory bowel disease. Study findings and constraints: Differing T cell subtypes remained indistinguishable. No single strong signal or clonotype associated with IBD was supported.

Using TCRalpha and TCRbeta cDNA, the researchers carried out two nested PCRs that lasted 16 and 9 cycles. TCRdb re-called the 5' RACE reads, yielding one record per CDR3 amino acid sequence without DNA. Recorded here are 300,000 to 400,000 distinct CDR3 sequences; the top ten clones represent over 2%. Looked up from germline, CDR1 is DFQATT and CDR2 is SNEGSKA (reference sequence). CDR3 length: 13 amino acids. In regard to this clonotype: Its antigen remains unknown.

The sample comprised blood. The sequence was collected from a human donor with ulcerative colitis or Crohn's disease, or a healthy co-twin of an affected twin (not recorded which). The genes are TRBV20-1 and TRBJ1-1; the D call of TRBD1 rests on TCRdb alone, since no DNA is present to check it. The CDR3 is CSVPGRANTEAFF.